The source of this TCR beta chain is a study of cytomegalovirus exposure and HLA in healthy donors. Researchers ran the PCR with 60 Vbeta and 13 Jbeta primers. TCRdb's table, derived via immunoSEQ multiplex PCR, lists solely in-frame clones and lacks some. The sample lists around 130,000 clones; 80% were seen once. Notes on this clone: Its specificity is not known.

CDR1 KGHSH and CDR2 LQKENI come from the germline V gene. This CDR3 is built from 16 residues. J was trimmed by 8 bases and V by 0 bases; bases with no gene match: 8. Study outcomes and limitations: In a later analysis, a missense DCLRE1C variant was linked to TCR beta V- and J-gene trimming. The classifier was said to identify cytomegalovirus status with high specificity and sensitivity. It was likely that a cluster of highly shared sequence variants was a sequencing artifact. Confirmation was obtained in vitro that a few CMV-associated chains are specific for CMV antigens.

This clonotype was sampled from a man aged 25-45 years in good health and CMV-seronegative. Specimen: PBMCs. The chain employs TRBV18 and TRBJ2-1, with 9 bases aligning to TRBD2. The CDR3 nucleotides read TGTGCCAGCTCACCACCCGGGACTAGCCCAGTCCATGAGCAGTTCTTC. As protein: CASSPPGTSPVHEQFF.